This TCR beta chain was identified during a study of cytomegalovirus exposure and HLA in healthy donors. At the level of the study: Among several hundred genotyped donors, around 82% fell in the Caucasian-associated ancestry cluster.

This clone was seen more than once but under ten times. This CDR3 contains 14 residues. Trimming stripped 5 bases from V and 5 bases from J, with 16 bases between. From germline, CDR1 is SGHRS and CDR2 YFSETQ. This PCR relied on a set of 60 Vbeta primers and 13 Jbeta primers. Sequencing used immunoSEQ multiplex PCR; TCRdb keeps in-frame clones, though not all of them. There are about 220,000 clones in the sample; about 80% occur only once, and approximately 6.5% lies in the top ten. Sequenced input: PBMCs. This clonotype was obtained from a middle-aged man in good health and CMV-seropositive. This chain links TRBV5-1 with TRBJ2-5; D unclear. DNA of the CDR3: TGCGCCAGCAGAGGCCCGGGTCAGAGGGAGACCCAGTACTTC. It codes for CASRGPGQRETQYF.